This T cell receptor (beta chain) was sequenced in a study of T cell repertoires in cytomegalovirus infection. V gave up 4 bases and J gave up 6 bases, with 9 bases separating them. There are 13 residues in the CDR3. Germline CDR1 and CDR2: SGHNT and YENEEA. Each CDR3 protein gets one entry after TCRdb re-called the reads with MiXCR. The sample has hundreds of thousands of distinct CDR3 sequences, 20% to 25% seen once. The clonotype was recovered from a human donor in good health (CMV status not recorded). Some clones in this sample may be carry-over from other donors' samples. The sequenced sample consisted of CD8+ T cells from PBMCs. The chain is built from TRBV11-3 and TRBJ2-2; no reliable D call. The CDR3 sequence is CASSSRLAGELFF. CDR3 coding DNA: TGTGCCAGCAGCTCCCGGCTAGCCGGGGAGCTGTTTTTT.